This paragraph covers one TCR beta chain sequence. These data originate in a study of T cells in women clearing cervical HPV infection. Clones were read by immunoSEQ multiplex PCR, and TCRdb kept only the in-frame ones, dropping some. The sample's table shows under 45,000 clones. The source material was blood buffy coat. This TCR was sampled from a woman aged 18 to 69 with a cervical HPV16 infection that either progressed to CIN3+ or cleared (not recorded which).

CDR3 bases read: TGTGCCAGCAGCTCCCAGGGGAGGAAGACTGAA. It specifies CASSSQGRKTE. The full CDR3 sequence reads CASSSQGRKTEAFF. The chain has TRBV5-4 and TRBJ1-1; TRBD1 might be the D (6 bases). The read finishes 3 residues shy of the CDR3 end, and the germline J gene is used to complete it. The length of the CDR3 is 14 residues. Germline CDR1 reads SGHNT; CDR2 reads YYREEE (reference sequence). V lost 3 bases, J lost 5 bases, and 14 bases lay in between.